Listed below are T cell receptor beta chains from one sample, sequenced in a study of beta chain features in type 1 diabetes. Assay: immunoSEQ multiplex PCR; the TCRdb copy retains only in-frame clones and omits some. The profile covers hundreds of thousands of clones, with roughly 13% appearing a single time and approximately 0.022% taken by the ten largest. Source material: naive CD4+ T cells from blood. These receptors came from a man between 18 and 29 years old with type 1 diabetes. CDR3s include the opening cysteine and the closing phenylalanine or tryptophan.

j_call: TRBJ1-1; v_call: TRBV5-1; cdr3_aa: CASSPGTENTEAFF
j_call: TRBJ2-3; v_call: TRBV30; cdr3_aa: CAWSVQAGGRTDTQYF
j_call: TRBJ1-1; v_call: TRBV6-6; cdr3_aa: CASSPTFSTEAFF
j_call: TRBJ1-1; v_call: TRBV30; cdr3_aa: CAWSVWENTEAFF
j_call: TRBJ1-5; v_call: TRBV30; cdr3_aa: CAWDRGDGGNQPQHF
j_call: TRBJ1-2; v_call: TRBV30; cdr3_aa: CAWSAGVGYTF
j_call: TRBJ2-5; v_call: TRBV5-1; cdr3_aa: CASSPRARTGGIGETQYF
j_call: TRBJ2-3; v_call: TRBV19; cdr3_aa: CASSPDTDTQYF
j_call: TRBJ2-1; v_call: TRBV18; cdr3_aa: CASSLGTAELNEQFF
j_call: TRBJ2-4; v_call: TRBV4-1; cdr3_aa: CASSQDSGKAKNIQYF
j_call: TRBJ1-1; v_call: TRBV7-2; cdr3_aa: CASSLSTGLNTEAFF